The T cell receptor (beta chain) under discussion was sequenced for a study of cytomegalovirus exposure and HLA in healthy donors. Findings of the study overall: Some 150 TCR beta chains were listed as cytomegalovirus-associated. Specificity of a few CMV-associated chains for CMV antigens was verified in vitro. In a later analysis, compared with equally common non-associated chains, HLA-associated beta chains were more expanded. While the bulk of TCR sequences proved rare, some public TCRs turned up in many donors.

With respect to this clone: The target antigen is unknown.

This CDR3 spans 13 amino acids. V lost 4 bases and J lost 3; bases outside the gene matches: 2. Germline loops: CDR1 ENHRY, CDR2 SYGVKD. The PCR had 60 Vbeta and 13 Jbeta primers. Here immunoSEQ multiplex PCR was the method, and the copy in TCRdb shows in-frame clones only, minus some. The sample lists roughly 100,000 clones; more than 65% were seen once. The receptor's source is a woman in her late teens or twenties in good health and CMV-seropositive. This chain connects TRBV10-3 to TRBJ2-7, with TRBD1 matching 8 bases. The sequenced material came from PBMCs. CDR3 region: CAISVGQGYEQYF. The CDR3 DNA reads as TGTGCCATCAGTGTCGGACAGGGCTACGAGCAGTACTTC.